Sequencing of this TCR beta chain was carried out in a study of T cells in Graves' hyperthyroidism and ophthalmopathy. Study findings and constraints: Most thyroid clonotypes with frequency above 0.001 were detected in blood.

Amplified regions were TCR beta CDR3 sequences from RNA transcripts. HTBI primers were the set used in a first-round RT-PCR of the TCR CDR3. MiXCR was run by TCRdb on the multiplex PCR reads, yielding one entry per CDR3 protein. The table has hundreds of thousands of distinct CDR3 sequences, 18% seen once. Patients aged 18 to 65 had newly diagnosed hyperthyroidism that had lasted under 2 months. The blood sample dates from first hyperthyroidism diagnosis, preceding any ophthalmopathy symptoms. The authors took PBMCs from over 8.5 ml fresh peripheral blood. This clonotype was picked up many times. Its antigen remains unidentified. This receptor was taken from a woman between 50 and 59 years old with Graves' hyperthyroidism that later progressed to Graves' ophthalmopathy. Sequenced material: blood.

This CDR3 is CAWSVAEEQYF. DNA for the CDR3: TGTGCCTGGAGTGTAGCAGAAGAGCAGTACTTC. The genes are TRBV30 and TRBJ2-7, with unresolved D. The germline V and J ends were trimmed by 0 bases and 7 bases, with 7 bases remaining between them. This CDR3 spans 11 amino acids. CDR1 and CDR2 from the germline V gene are GTSNPN and SVGIG (reference sequence).